This T cell receptor (beta chain) is from a study of blood T cell repertoires in COVID-19 (dated by TCRdb to 2020 to 2021). Looking at the study overall: Samples from collaborators originated in the United States, Italy and Spain and spanned both the acute and convalescent phases of COVID-19. The repertoires were released in a freely available public database intended as a resource for research on the immune response to SARS-CoV-2. Where HLA class I and class II types were available, the types were taken from metadata supplied by the sample provider, not from assay-based typing. Sample metadata almost always included a de-identified subject ID, COVID-19 status, age in years and sex. The prospective study material was composed of cDNA or gDNA derived from T cells, B-cell-depleted T cells, or PBMCs. The samples were drawn from two sources: the first 160 participants of the ongoing ImmuneRACE study, and 1,000 to 1,500 subjects contributed by 6 global collaborators. Deeply sampled blood TCRbeta repertoires from subjects exposed to, actively infected with, or recovered from COVID-19 were included in the dataset.

A single count supports this clone. What antigen it recognizes has not been identified. No base quality values were provided; no much bigger clone lies one nucleotide off. Collaborating institutions collected whole blood in K2EDTA tubes following their own protocols. Collaborator samples were shipped for TCRbeta analysis as frozen whole blood, isolated PBMCs, or DNA extracted from either sample type. V and J lose 4 bases and 0 bases, and a span of 10 bases separates them. From the cysteine up to the phenylalanine, the CDR3 has a length of 15 residues. The retained sequence is limited to the CDR3, 45 bases, with the frame set at the first base. Via the germline V gene (reference sequence), CDR1 is SGHNT and CDR2 YYREEE. TCRbeta CDR3 regions were amplified from genomic DNA by means of the immunoSEQ Assay, a bias-controlled multiplex PCR. Regarding the original processing steps: Within the assay, amplification of reference gene primers was used to estimate how many nucleated cells each sample contained. To quantify the absolute abundance of each unique TCRbeta CDR3 rearrangement, sequence reads were collapsed and filtered. For each sample, productive Simpson clonality was calculated as the square root of Simpson's diversity index over productive rearrangements. What TCRdb holds here is the immuneACCESS table cut down to in-frame rearrangements. Part of the clones is not present; checked against another copy, under half of the missing clones reflect an unresolved V gene, and the others are unexplained. That table furnishes V, J and clone size, whereas the DNA furnished D and trimming. The sample table contains approximately 320,000 clones; only one count was recorded for 65% to 90% of them. More than 6% of the sample rests with the top ten.

Points the paper makes about the study in general: The amount of clinical and demographic metadata varied by source and participant and was provided uncurated.

Input material: peripheral blood. The receptor's source is a human donor in a cohort sampled during active COVID-19. The V and J genes are TRBV5-4 and TRBJ1-4; the D gene is perhaps TRBD1, from 5 matching bases. The nucleotide sequence is TGTGCCAGCAGCCGTAAGACAGCAACTAATGAAAAACTGTTTTTT. It translates to CASSRKTATNEKLFF.